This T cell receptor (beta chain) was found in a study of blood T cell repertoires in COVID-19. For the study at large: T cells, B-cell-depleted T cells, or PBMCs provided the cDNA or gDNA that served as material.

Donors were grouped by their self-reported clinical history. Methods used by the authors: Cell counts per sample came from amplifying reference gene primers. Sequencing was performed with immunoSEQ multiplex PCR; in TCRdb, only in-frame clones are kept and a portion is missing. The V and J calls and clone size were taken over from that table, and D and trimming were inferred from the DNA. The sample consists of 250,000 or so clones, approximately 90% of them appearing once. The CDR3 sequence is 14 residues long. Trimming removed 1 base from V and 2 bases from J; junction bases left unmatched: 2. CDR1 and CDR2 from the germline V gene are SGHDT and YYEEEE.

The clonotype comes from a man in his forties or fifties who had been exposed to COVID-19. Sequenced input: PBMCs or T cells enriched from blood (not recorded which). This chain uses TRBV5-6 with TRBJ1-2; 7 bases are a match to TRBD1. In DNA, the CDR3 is TGTGCCAGCAGCTTGACAGGGGCCAACTATGGCTACACCTTC. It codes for CASSLTGANYGYTF.